The rows below give T cell receptor beta chains drawn from one sample of a study of blood T cell repertoires in COVID-19. Sequenced by immunoSEQ multiplex PCR; TCRdb stores in-frame clones only, minus some. The sample gives hundreds of thousands of clones, around 86% of which show up once; about 3% is in the top ten. The sample consisted of peripheral blood. Source of these receptors: a human donor in a cohort sampled during active COVID-19. Both conserved end residues are part of each CDR3. A D gene is named only where the DNA matches it firmly. Not every row has a clone size; where given, it reads once, few, many or a size class.

clone_size d_call j_call v_call cdr3_aa cdr3_nt
once TRBD1 TRBJ1-5 TRBV2 CASSLGQGKGESNQPQHF TGTGCCAGCAGTCTAGGACAGGGTAAGGGGGAAAGCAATCAGCCCCAGCATTTT
. TRBD2 TRBJ2-1 TRBV27 CASRGFGGASNNEQFF TGTGCCAGCAGAGGGTTCGGGGGGGCCTCGAACAATGAGCAGTTCTTC
. TRBD2 TRBJ2-5 TRBV9 CASSVGPVTSPQYF TGTGCCAGCAGCGTAGGTCCCGTGACTAGCCCCCAGTACTTC
. . TRBJ1-2 TRBV4-1 CASSQEVGAVYGYTF TGCGCCAGCAGCCAAGAGGTAGGGGCCGTCTATGGCTACACCTTC
. TRBD1 TRBJ2-3 TRBV27 CASSPGDRSTDTQYF TGTGCCAGCAGCCCCGGGGACAGGTCGACAGATACGCAGTATTTT
. TRBD2 TRBJ2-1 TRBV24-1 CATSDSATSGRGITQFF TGTGCCACCAGTGATTCCGCCACTAGCGGGAGGGGTATTACGCAGTTCTTC
many TRBD1 TRBJ1-1 TRBV9 CASSAVDLQGTEAFF TGTGCCAGCAGCGCCGTTGACTTACAGGGGACTGAAGCTTTCTTT
many . TRBJ2-5 TRBV5-1 CASRLAVLDLQETQYF TGCGCCAGCAGACTTGCTGTACTAGACCTCCAAGAGACCCAGTACTTC
. . TRBJ1-6 TRBV5-5 CASNSRVAYNSPLHF TGTGCCAGCAACTCCAGGGTCGCCTATAATTCACCCCTCCACTTT
. . TRBJ2-1 TRBV9 CASSPEGSSDDLEQFF TGTGCCAGCAGCCCGGAAGGGTCTAGCGACGACCTTGAGCAGTTCTTC
. TRBD2 TRBJ2-7 TRBV7-9 CASSPQGLAGKSSYEQYF TGTGCCAGCAGCCCCCAGGGACTAGCGGGGAAGAGCTCCTACGAGCAGTACTTC
. . TRBJ2-7 TRBV10-3 CAISGRTVYEQYF TGTGCCATCAGCGGTAGGACTGTCTACGAGCAGTACTTC
. TRBD1 TRBJ1-1 TRBV19 CASSSWLGDRSTEAFF TGTGCCAGTAGTAGCTGGTTAGGGGACAGGAGCACTGAAGCTTTCTTT
. TRBD2 TRBJ2-2 TRBV9 CASSAAGLAGGPTGELFF TGTGCCAGCAGCGCAGCGGGACTAGCGGGGGGGCCCACCGGGGAGCTGTTTTTT
. TRBD2 TRBJ2-1 TRBV5-1 CASSLASGGAEYNEQFF TGCGCCAGCAGCTTGGCCAGCGGGGGGGCCGAATACAATGAGCAGTTCTTC
. . TRBJ2-3 TRBV13 CASSLGQLSGSTDTQYF TGTGCCAGCAGCTTAGGCCAACTAAGTGGTTCCACAGATACGCAGTATTTT
. TRBD1 TRBJ2-5 TRBV29-1 CSVSTHRDRGGETQYF TGCAGCGTCTCAACTCACCGGGACAGGGGAGGAGAGACCCAGTACTTC
. . TRBJ2-1 TRBV29-1 CSVEAHAGALYNEQFF TGCAGCGTTGAAGCTCACGCGGGGGCCTTGTACAATGAGCAGTTCTTC
. . TRBJ1-2 TRBV30 CAWSPGSNYGYTF TGTGCCTGGAGTCCGGGTTCTAACTATGGCTACACCTTC
. TRBD1 TRBJ1-2 TRBV6-5 CASSYSGQAYGYTF TGTGCCAGCAGTTACTCCGGACAGGCCTATGGCTACACCTTC
. TRBD1 TRBJ1-4 TRBV6-5 CASSFSQGTNEKLFF TGTGCCAGCAGTTTCTCACAGGGGACTAATGAAAAACTGTTTTTT
once TRBD2 TRBJ2-7 TRBV18 CASSTTSGSPYEQYF TGTGCCAGCTCAACAACTAGCGGGAGCCCCTACGAGCAGTACTTC
. . TRBJ2-3 TRBV27 CASSLGGVGFTDTQYF TGTGCCAGCAGTTTAGGCGGGGTCGGATTCACAGATACGCAGTATTTT
. . TRBJ2-5 TRBV3-1/TRBV3-2 CASSRDWEIKETQYF TGTGCCAGCAGCCGGGACTGGGAGATTAAAGAGACCCAGTACTTC
. . TRBJ1-5 TRBV15 CATSRSQSQPQHF TGTGCCACCAGCAGGTCACAGAGTCAGCCCCAGCATTTT
. . TRBJ1-5 TRBV6-1 CASSEQGYNQPQHF TGTGCCAGCAGTGAACAGGGTTATAATCAGCCCCAGCATTTT
. TRBD1 TRBJ1-6 TRBV9 CASSLFGQGARAPLHF TGTGCCAGCAGCCTATTCGGGCAGGGGGCTCGTGCACCCCTCCACTTT
. . TRBJ2-3 TRBV29-1 CSVARGLTSTDTQYF TGCAGCGTTGCCCGAGGGCTAACTAGCACAGATACGCAGTATTTT
. TRBD1 TRBJ2-5 TRBV29-1 CSVEGQGQETQYF TGCAGCGTTGAAGGACAGGGGCAAGAGACCCAGTACTTC
. TRBD1 TRBJ1-2 TRBV5-1 CASSLWGTDRGTF TGCGCCAGCAGCTTATGGGGCACCGACAGGGGTACCTTC
. . TRBJ2-3 TRBV15 CATSRKGDTQYF TGTGCCACCAGCAGAAAGGGGGATACGCAGTATTTT
. TRBD2 TRBJ2-1 TRBV7-9 CASSSRRTAGGRDEQFF TGTGCCAGCAGCTCCCGCCGGACGGCGGGAGGGCGCGATGAGCAGTTCTTC
. TRBD1 TRBJ1-1 TRBV10-3 CAIGQGGTEAFF TGTGCCATCGGACAGGGGGGGACTGAAGCTTTCTTT
. . TRBJ1-3 TRBV3-1/TRBV3-2 CASSQAYSPSGNTIYF TGTGCCAGCAGCCAGGCCTACAGCCCCTCTGGAAACACCATATATTTT
. TRBD1 TRBJ1-1 TRBV5-1 CASRSRWTGRSEAFF TGCGCCAGCAGGTCCAGGTGGACAGGGCGCTCTGAAGCTTTCTTT
. TRBD2 TRBJ2-5 TRBV5-1 CASSSSAGGLQETQYF TGCGCCAGCAGCTCCTCAGCGGGGGGGCTCCAAGAGACCCAGTACTTC
. . TRBJ2-6 TRBV27 CATRLYYSGANVLTF TGTGCCACCAGGCTTTACTACTCTGGGGCCAACGTCCTGACTTTC
. . TRBJ2-5 TRBV21-1 CASSGGNVGGPRETQYF TGTGCCAGCAGCGGAGGGAACGTGGGAGGGCCCCGCGAGACCCAGTACTTC
. . TRBJ2-3 TRBV19 CASSQYPGDTQYF TGTGCCAGTAGCCAATACCCGGGAGATACGCAGTATTTT
. . TRBJ2-3 TRBV4-1 CASSHPRSGSTDTQYF TGCGCCAGCAGCCACCCAAGAAGCGGGAGCACAGATACGCAGTATTTT
. . TRBJ2-7 TRBV19 CASSFKEADEQYF TGTGCCAGTAGTTTTAAGGAGGCTGATGAGCAGTACTTC
. . TRBJ1-2 TRBV5-1 CASSLDRRNYGYTF TGCGCCAGCAGCTTGGACAGGCGGAACTATGGCTACACCTTC